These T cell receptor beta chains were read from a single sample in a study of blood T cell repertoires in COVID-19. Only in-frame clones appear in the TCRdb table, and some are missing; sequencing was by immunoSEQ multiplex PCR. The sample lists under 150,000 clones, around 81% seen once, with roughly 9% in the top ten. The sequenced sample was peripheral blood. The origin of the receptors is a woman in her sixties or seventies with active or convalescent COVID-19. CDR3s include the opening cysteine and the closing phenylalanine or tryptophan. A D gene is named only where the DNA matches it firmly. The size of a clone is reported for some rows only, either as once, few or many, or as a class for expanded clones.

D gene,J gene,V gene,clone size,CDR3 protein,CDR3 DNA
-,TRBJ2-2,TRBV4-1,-,CASWPSYGELFF,TGCGCCAGCTGGCCTAGTTACGGGGAGCTGTTTTTT
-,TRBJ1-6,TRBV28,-,CASRPGLMPLHF,TGTGCCAGCAGACCCGGTCTAATGCCCCTCCACTTT
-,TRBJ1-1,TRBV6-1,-,CASSEGAVWLNTEAFF,TGTGCCAGCAGTGAAGGTGCTGTATGGCTGAACACTGAAGCTTTCTTT
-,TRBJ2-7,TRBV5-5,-,CASSLDHRAYEQYF,TGTGCCAGCAGCTTGGATCACAGGGCGTACGAGCAGTACTTC
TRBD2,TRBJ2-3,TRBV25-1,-,CASSEWSGGAKDTQYF,TGTGCCAGCAGTGAATGGAGCGGGGGGGCGAAAGATACGCAGTATTTT
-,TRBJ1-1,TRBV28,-,CASRSNRRDMNTEAFF,TGTGCCAGCAGGTCCAACCGCCGGGACATGAACACTGAAGCTTTCTTT
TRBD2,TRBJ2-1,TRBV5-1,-,CASSLPSGGLEQFF,TGCGCCAGCAGCTTGCCTAGCGGAGGACTTGAGCAGTTCTTC
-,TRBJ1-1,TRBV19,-,CASSIMEGTEAFF,TGTGCCAGTAGTATAATGGAGGGCACTGAAGCTTTCTTT
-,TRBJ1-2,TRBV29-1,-,CSVEDQVNYGYTF,TGCAGCGTTGAAGATCAGGTGAACTATGGCTACACCTTC
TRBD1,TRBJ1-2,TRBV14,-,CASSQRTGNYGYTF,TGTGCCAGCAGCCAGAGGACAGGGAATTATGGCTACACCTTC
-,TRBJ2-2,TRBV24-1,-,CATSDRMNTGELFF,TGTGCCACCAGTGACAGAATGAACACCGGGGAGCTGTTTTTT
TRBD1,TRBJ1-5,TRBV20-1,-,CSASGQVISNQPQHF,TGCAGTGCTAGTGGACAGGTAATTTCCAATCAGCCCCAGCATTTT
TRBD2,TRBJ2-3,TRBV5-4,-,CASSSKTSGGFADTQYF,TGTGCCAGCAGCTCTAAGACTAGCGGGGGGTTCGCAGATACGCAGTATTTT
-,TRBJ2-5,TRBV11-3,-,CASSPRCRRVQETQYF,TGTGCCAGCAGCCCCCGCTGCAGGAGGGTCCAAGAGACCCAGTACTTC
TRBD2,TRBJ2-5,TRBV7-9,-,CASSLNARLAGARETQYF,TGTGCCAGCAGCTTAAATGCCCGACTAGCGGGAGCGCGGGAGACCCAGTACTTC
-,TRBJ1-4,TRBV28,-,CASSYQRGWGLSNEKLFF,TGTGCCAGCAGTTACCAAAGGGGGTGGGGGTTGTCGAATGAAAAACTGTTTTTT
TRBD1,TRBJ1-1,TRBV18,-,CASSTSGQGQGTEAFF,TGTGCCAGCTCAACATCGGGACAGGGGCAAGGCACTGAAGCTTTCTTT
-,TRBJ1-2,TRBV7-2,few,CASSLAEGSYYGYTF,TGTGCCAGCAGCTTAGCGGAGGGTAGTTACTATGGCTACACCTTC
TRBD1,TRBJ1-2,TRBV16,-,CASSPHTGAARGYTF,TGTGCCAGCAGCCCCCACACAGGGGCCGCCCGGGGCTACACCTTC